Shown below are 23 T cell receptor beta chains from a single sample sequenced in a study of shared clonotypes between healthy human individuals. Measured with immunoSEQ multiplex PCR; TCRdb has only the in-frame clones, and not every one. In the table there are roughly 2 million clones, about 95% of which are singletons. Positive CCR7 selection of CD45RO-negative cells yielded the naive CD8 cells, and terminally differentiated effector memory CD45RA+ cells were excluded. The sample comprised naive CD8+ T cells sorted from blood. The receptor set was obtained from a man aged 18 to 30 in good health.

Concerning this clone: Other DNA sequences in the same sample also yield this CDR3. The chain employs TRBV9 and TRBJ1-1; D unresolved. This CDR3 spans 12 amino acids. The germline V gene has CDR1 SGDLS and CDR2 YYNGEE. The V gene lost 3 bases and the J gene lost 1 base, with 4 bases spanning the gap. CDR3 DNA sequence: TGTGCCAGCAGCGGACCGAACACTGAAGCTTTCTTT. Its protein is CASSGPNTEAFF.

The rearrangement uses TRBV5-5 and TRBJ2-1; D ambiguous. Per the germline V gene, CDR1 is SGHKS and CDR2 is YYEKEE (reference sequence). The CDR3 totals 15 residues. The V end lost 3 bases, the J end lost 4 bases, and 14 bases lay between the germline ends. The CDR3 protein is CASSSKNGRYNEQFF. The CDR3 DNA reads as TGTGCCAGCAGCTCCAAAAATGGACGGTACAATGAGCAGTTCTTC.

V gene TRBV7-3 combines with J gene TRBJ2-1; a weak D match, TRBD2 (6 bases). CDR3 size: 13 residues. Trimming left V 3 bases short and J 8 bases short, with 11 bases between. CDR1 is SGHTA and CDR2 is FQGTGA in the germline V gene. The CDR3 spells CASSFMGGHEQFF. CDR3 DNA: TGTGCCAGCAGCTTCATGGGGGGACATGAGCAGTTCTTC.

This rearrangement joins TRBV10-2 to TRBJ2-3; tentatively, D is TRBD1 (5 bases). The CDR3 extends over 17 amino acids. CDR1 is WSHSY, CDR2 SAAADI, per germline. V lost 6 bases to trimming and J lost 0 bases, with 19 bases between them. The DNA of the CDR3 is TGCGCCAGCAGACTCTTACGACAGCTCTCTAGCACAGATACGCAGTATTTT. This gives the protein CASRLLRQLSSTDTQYF.

The chain recombines TRBV13 with TRBJ2-4; 10 positions agree with TRBD1. V shed 5 bases, J shed 7 bases, and the junction held 5 bases outside the gene matches. CDR1 and CDR2 (germline): PRHDT, FYEKMQ (reference sequence). The CDR3 is made up of 14 amino acids. The CDR3 protein is CASSPGTGDNIQYF. As DNA, the CDR3 is TGTGCCAGCAGCCCAGGGACAGGGGACAACATTCAGTACTTC.

The chain carries TRBV27 and TRBJ2-7, with D unresolved. Germline lookup yields CDR1 MNHEY and CDR2 SMNVEV (reference sequence). V lost 2 bases to trimming and J lost 6 bases, with 14 bases between them. There are 14 residues in the CDR3. CDR3 nucleotides: TGTGCCAGCAGTTTAATGGGATCAGCCAGCGAGCAGTACTTC. This codes for CASSLMGSASEQYF.

The chain joins TRBV5-5 to TRBJ1-6, with TRBD1 identical over 8 bases. The CDR3 is 16 residues long. Germline V gene sequence: CDR1 SGHKS, CDR2 YYEKEE (reference sequence). With V trimmed by 0 bases and J by 8 bases, 7 bases remained unmatched. The CDR3 DNA sequence: TGTGCCAGCAGCTTGGATTGGACAGGGTTGGATTCACCCCTCCACTTT. Its translation is CASSLDWTGLDSPLHF.

A word on this clone: The same CDR3 arises from other DNA sequences in this sample as well. The chain is built from TRBV9 and TRBJ2-5; 7 nucleotides agree with TRBD2. Losses at the gene ends were 0 bases for V and 4 bases for J; bases not matched to a gene: 6. This CDR3 has 15 amino acids. Germline lookup yields CDR1 SGDLS and CDR2 YYNGEE. The CDR3 bases are TGTGCCAGCAGCGTAGGGGGAGGGCCAGGAGAGACCCAGTACTTC. This codes for CASSVGGGPGETQYF.

CDR3 in DNA: TGTGCCAGCAGCTTAGAGGACCAGGCCTACGAGCAGTACTTC. Residues: CASSLEDQAYEQYF. This rearrangement joins TRBV11-2 to TRBJ2-5; no clear D gene. The DNA end is a closer match to TRBJ2-7, so the J assignment may be wrong. CDR3 size: 14 residues. The germline V gene encodes CDR1 SGHAT and CDR2 FQNNGV.

The rearrangement uses TRBV6-5 and TRBJ2-7; D not resolved. Looked up from germline, CDR1 is MNHEY and CDR2 is SVGAGI. The length of the CDR3 is 16 residues. With 0 bases removed from V and 0 bases from J, the gap between germline ends came to 12 bases. The CDR3 loop is CASSYSQTLSSYEQYF. CDR3 sequence (DNA): TGTGCCAGCAGTTACTCCCAGACCTTAAGCTCCTACGAGCAGTACTTC.

The chain has TRBV4-3 and TRBJ2-3, with D unclear. The CDR3 spans 18 residues. Germline V gene sequence: CDR1 LGHNA, CDR2 YSLEER. V was clipped by 1 base and J by 3 bases, with 20 bases between them. Here the CDR3 DNA reads TGCGCCAGCAGCCAAGCCGGGTTTAGGGATCTTGGGACAGATACGCAGTATTTT. Translating gives CASSQAGFRDLGTDTQYF.

Details on this clone: The same CDR3 can be traced to other DNA sequences in this sample. The chain combines TRBV6-5 with TRBJ1-6, with TRBD1 as a possible D gene (5 bases). V was trimmed by 3 bases and J by 6 bases, leaving 9 bases between them. The CDR3 is made up of 14 amino acids. Germline V gives CDR1 MNHEY, CDR2 SVGAGI. The CDR3 sequence: CASSYGAGNSPLHF. DNA of the CDR3: TGTGCCAGCAGTTATGGGGCGGGTAATTCACCCCTCCACTTT.

In the case of this clone: The identical CDR3 is also encoded by other nucleotide sequences in the sample. The chain employs TRBV28 and TRBJ1-5, with no clear D. The CDR3 has 12 amino acids. Trimming stripped 1 base from V and 6 bases from J, with 4 bases between. Germline V lookup: CDR1 MDHEN, CDR2 SYDVKM. This chain's CDR3 is CASSLSSQPQHF. CDR3 nucleotide sequence: TGTGCCAGCAGTTTATCCAGTCAGCCCCAGCATTTT.

The V call is TRBV29-1, the J call TRBJ2-7; tentatively, D is TRBD1 (6 bases). V shed 2 bases and J shed 3 bases, with 8 bases lying between them. This CDR3 contains 12 residues. Germline lookup yields CDR1 SQVTM and CDR2 ANQGSEA. The CDR3 region is CSVETQGYEQYF. In DNA, the CDR3 is TGCAGCGTTGAAACACAGGGCTACGAGCAGTACTTC.

The chain recombines TRBV4-3 with TRBJ2-7, with D perhaps TRBD1 or TRBD2 (5 bases each). From germline, CDR1 is LGHNA and CDR2 YSLEER. The CDR3 sequence is 15 residues long. The V gene lost 3 bases and the J gene lost 4 bases, with 16 bases spanning the gap. This chain's CDR3 is CASSQDPGPMYEQYF. The CDR3 bases are TGCGCCAGCAGCCAGGATCCGGGACCGATGTACGAGCAGTACTTC.

In its sample, this clone was seen once. The rearrangement joins TRBV9 to TRBJ1-2; TRBD1 is a possible D gene (5 bases). CDR1 and CDR2 from the germline V gene are SGDLS and YYNGEE. Deletions cut 0 bases from V and 8 bases from J, with 11 bases between. The CDR3 runs to 13 residues. In DNA form, the CDR3 reads TGTGCCAGCAGCGTAGTTGGAGGGGTCGGCTACACCTTC. It specifies CASSVVGGVGYTF.

The V and J genes are TRBV6-6 and TRBJ1-1; no clear D gene. Looked up from germline, CDR1 is MNHNY and CDR2 is SVGAGI (reference sequence). This CDR3 spans 11 amino acids. Trimming stripped 5 bases from V and 8 bases from J, with 9 bases between. The CDR3 DNA is TGTGCCAGCAGTCCCTTTGGGGAAGCTTTCTTT. Protein: CASSPFGEAFF.

CDR3 sequence reads: CASSCRKGQGDQPQHF. For the CDR3, the DNA is TGCGCCAGCAGCTGTCGTAAGGGACAGGGGGATCAGCCCCAGCATTTT. The rearrangement joins TRBV5-1 to TRBJ1-5; TRBD1 matches 11 bases. Germline CDR1 is SGHRS and CDR2 is YFSETQ. CDR3 length: 16 amino acids. V shed 3 bases, J shed 5 bases, and the junction held 7 bases outside the gene matches.

The genes are TRBV6-5 and TRBJ1-1, with D possibly TRBD1 on 6 matching bases. In germline, CDR1 is MNHEY, CDR2 SVGAGI. V was trimmed by 0 bases and J by 3 bases, leaving 14 bases between them. This CDR3 region has 16 residues. Written as DNA, the CDR3 is TGTGCCAGCAGTTACTCCATAGAGGGGGGGGACACTGAAGCTTTCTTT. Its protein is CASSYSIEGGDTEAFF.

The CDR3 loop is CASTEASERNEQFF. Written as DNA, the CDR3 is TGTGCCAGCACAGAGGCTAGCGAAAGGAATGAGCAGTTCTTC. This chain joins TRBV6-6 and TRBJ2-1, with a tentative D call TRBD2 (6 bases). The CDR3 runs 14 residues. In germline, CDR1 is MNHNY, CDR2 SVGAGI (reference sequence). Trimming took 7 bases from V and 7 from J, leaving 17 bases between them.

This clone was observed once. The V and J genes are TRBV7-2 and TRBJ1-2, with D possibly being TRBD1 (6 bases). Germline lookup yields CDR1 SGHTA and CDR2 FQGNSA. The V end lost 1 base, the J end lost 1 base, and 16 bases lay between the germline ends. This CDR3 has 17 residues. CDR3 nucleotides: TGTGCCAGCAGCTTAGTTCCAGGACAGACTCTTAACTATGGCTACACCTTC. It encodes CASSLVPGQTLNYGYTF.

The chain is built from TRBV6-6 and TRBJ2-7; D possibly uses TRBD1 or TRBD2 (5 bases each). Germline V gene data show CDR1 as MNHNY and CDR2 as SVGAGI (reference sequence). This CDR3 has 14 residues. Trimming took off 0 bases at V and 5 bases at J, with 11 bases between the two ends. The CDR3 spells CASSYSGPQNEQYF. CDR3 coding DNA: TGTGCCAGCAGTTACTCGGGACCTCAGAACGAGCAGTACTTC.

The gene calls are TRBV5-6 and TRBJ2-3; 8 nucleotides align to TRBD1. V trimming: 5 bases; J trimming: 5 bases; junction bases outside the gene matches: 19. The CDR3 extends over 18 amino acids. Germline values: CDR1 SGHDT, CDR2 YYEEEE. The CDR3, as DNA: TGTGCCAGCAGTTACTTTTTCCGGGACAGGATGGAGTTAGATACGCAGTATTTT. It yields the protein CASSYFFRDRMELDTQYF.